Presented here are 5 T cell receptor beta chains from one specimen sequenced in a study of CD8 T cells in Susac syndrome. With random hexamers, roughly 0.45 to 1 ug RNA was reverse transcribed. TCRdb reprocessed the immunoSEQ multiplex PCR reads via MiXCR and lists one record per CDR3 protein. The data hold about 120,000 distinct CDR3 sequences, with approximately 90% observed a single time. Sequencing used CD8+ T cells from PBMCs. These receptor sequences come from a human donor in good health.

The chain combines TRBV7-8 with TRBJ2-2, with D possibly being TRBD1 or TRBD2 (6 bases each). V was pared by 8 bases and J by 2 bases, with 18 bases between. CDR3 length: 16 amino acids. CDR1 is SGHVS, CDR2 FQNEAQ, per germline. CDR3 in amino acids: CASASARGPNTGELFF. CDR3 DNA sequence: TGTGCCAGCGCCTCCGCTCGGGGGCCAAACACCGGGGAGCTGTTTTTT.

The genes are TRBV6-5 and TRBJ2-7; 13 bases fit TRBD2. Germline V gene data show CDR1 as MNHEY and CDR2 as SVGAGI. Trimming at V came to 6 bases and at J to 5 bases, leaving 4 bases not matched to a gene. The CDR3 runs to 14 residues. The CDR3 here is CASRPGLAGNEQYF. Here the CDR3 DNA reads TGTGCCAGCAGGCCGGGACTAGCGGGAAACGAGCAGTACTTC.

V usage is TRBV10-3 and J usage is TRBJ1-1; TRBD1 aligns across 7 bases. V shed 8 bases and J 4 bases; nucleotides not matched to a gene: 10. CDR3 length: 14 amino acids. CDR1 is ENHRY, CDR2 SYGVKD, per germline. The CDR3: CAIGTTGVSTEAFF. The CDR3 nucleotides read TGTGCCATCGGAACTACAGGGGTGAGCACTGAAGCTTTCTTT.

V is TRBV7-3 and J is TRBJ2-7; TRBD1 agrees at 7 bases. CDR1 and CDR2 (germline): SGHTA, FQGTGA. The CDR3 is 15 residues long. V was pared by 0 bases and J by 2 bases, with 4 bases of the junction left unmatched. CDR3 in amino acids: CASSLTGQGAYEQYF. CDR3 nucleotides: TGTGCCAGCAGCTTAACGGGGCAGGGGGCCTACGAGCAGTACTTC.

The rearrangement uses TRBV28 and TRBJ1-2, with 7 bases matching TRBD1. Germline CDR1 MDHEN, CDR2 SYDVKM. CDR3 length: 15 amino acids. V dropped 6 bases and J dropped 5; count of bases not matched to a gene: 12. The CDR3 DNA is TGTGCCAGCAGCCAAACGACAGGGTATAGTTATGGCTACACCTTC. This encodes CASSQTTGYSYGYTF.